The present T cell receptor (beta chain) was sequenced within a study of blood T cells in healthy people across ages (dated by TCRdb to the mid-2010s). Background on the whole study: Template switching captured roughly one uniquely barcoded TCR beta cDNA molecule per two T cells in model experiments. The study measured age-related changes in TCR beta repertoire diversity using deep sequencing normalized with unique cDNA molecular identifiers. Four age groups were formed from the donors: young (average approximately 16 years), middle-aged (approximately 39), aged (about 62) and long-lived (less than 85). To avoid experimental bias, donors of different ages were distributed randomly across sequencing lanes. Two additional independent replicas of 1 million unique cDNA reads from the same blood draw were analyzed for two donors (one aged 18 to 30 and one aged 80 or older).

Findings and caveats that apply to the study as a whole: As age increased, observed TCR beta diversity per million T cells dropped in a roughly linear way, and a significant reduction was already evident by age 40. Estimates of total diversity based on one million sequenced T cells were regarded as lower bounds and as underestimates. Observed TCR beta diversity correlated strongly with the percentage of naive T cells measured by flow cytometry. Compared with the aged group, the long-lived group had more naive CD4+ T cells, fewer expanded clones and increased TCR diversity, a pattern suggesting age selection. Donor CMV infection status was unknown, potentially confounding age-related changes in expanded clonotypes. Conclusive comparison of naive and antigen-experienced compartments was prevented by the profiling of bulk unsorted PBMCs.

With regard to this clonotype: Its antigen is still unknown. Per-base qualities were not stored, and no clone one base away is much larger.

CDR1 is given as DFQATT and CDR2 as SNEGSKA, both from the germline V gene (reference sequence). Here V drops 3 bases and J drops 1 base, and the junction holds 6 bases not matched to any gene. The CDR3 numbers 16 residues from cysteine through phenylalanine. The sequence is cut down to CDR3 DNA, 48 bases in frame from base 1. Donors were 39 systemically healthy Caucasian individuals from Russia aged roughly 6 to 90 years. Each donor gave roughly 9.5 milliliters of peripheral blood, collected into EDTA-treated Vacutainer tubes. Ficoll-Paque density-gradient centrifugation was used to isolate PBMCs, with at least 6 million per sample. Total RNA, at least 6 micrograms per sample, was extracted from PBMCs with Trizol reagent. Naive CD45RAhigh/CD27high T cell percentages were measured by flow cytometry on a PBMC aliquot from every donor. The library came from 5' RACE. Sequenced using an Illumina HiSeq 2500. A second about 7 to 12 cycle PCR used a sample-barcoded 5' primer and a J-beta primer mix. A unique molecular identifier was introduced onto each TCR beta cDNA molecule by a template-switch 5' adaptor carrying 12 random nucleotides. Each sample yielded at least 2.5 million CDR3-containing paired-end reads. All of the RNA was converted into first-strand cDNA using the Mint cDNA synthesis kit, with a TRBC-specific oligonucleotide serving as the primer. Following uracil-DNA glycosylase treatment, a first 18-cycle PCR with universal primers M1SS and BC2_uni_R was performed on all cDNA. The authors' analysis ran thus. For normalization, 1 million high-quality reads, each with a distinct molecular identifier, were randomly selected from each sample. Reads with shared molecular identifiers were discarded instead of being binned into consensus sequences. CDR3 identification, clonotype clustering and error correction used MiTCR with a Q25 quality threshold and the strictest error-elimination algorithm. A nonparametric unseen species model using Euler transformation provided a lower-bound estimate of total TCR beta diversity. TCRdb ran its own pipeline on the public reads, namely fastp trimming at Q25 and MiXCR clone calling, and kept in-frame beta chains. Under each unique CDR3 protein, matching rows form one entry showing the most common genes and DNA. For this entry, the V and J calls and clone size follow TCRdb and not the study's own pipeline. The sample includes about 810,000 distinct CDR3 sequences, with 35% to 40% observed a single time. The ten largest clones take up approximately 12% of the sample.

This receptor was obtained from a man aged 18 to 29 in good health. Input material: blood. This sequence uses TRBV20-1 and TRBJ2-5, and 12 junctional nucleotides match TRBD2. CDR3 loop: CSARAGLAGLQETQYF. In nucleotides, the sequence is TGCAGTGCTAGGGCAGGACTAGCGGGGCTCCAAGAGACCCAGTACTTC.